This entry is about one T cell receptor beta chain. The antigen is undetermined. Just one base apart from a much larger clone, this may be a read error. Amplified TCR beta CDR3 regions came from RNA transcripts. The TCR CDR3 first-round RT-PCR relied on the HTBI primer set. TCRdb recomputed calls from the multiplex PCR reads with MiXCR, one row per CDR3 protein. The sample records roughly 380,000 distinct CDR3 sequences, around 13% being singletons. V shed 4 bases and J shed 10 bases, with 17 bases lying between them. The CDR3 is 13 amino acids. The V gene's germline CDR1 is DFQATT and CDR2 SNEGSKA (reference sequence). The sample originates from a study of T cells in Graves' hyperthyroidism and ophthalmopathy. Background on the study: Peripheral blood specimens were obtained at initial diagnosis, prior to any treatment.

Patients aged 18 to 65 had newly diagnosed hyperthyroidism that had lasted under 2 months. General observations from the study: Researchers report that a 13 V-J model separated ophthalmopathy from stable hyperthyroidism. Within blood appeared most thyroid clonotypes that had expanded above 0.001.

The sample taken for sequencing was blood. The rearrangement links TRBV20-1 to TRBJ2-1, with D maybe TRBD1 (6 bases). This clonotype was sampled from a woman under 30 with Graves' hyperthyroidism. The CDR3 loop reads CSATRGLGREQFF. The CDR3 nucleotides are TGCAGTGCTACCAGGGGCCTGGGCAGGGAGCAGTTCTTC.